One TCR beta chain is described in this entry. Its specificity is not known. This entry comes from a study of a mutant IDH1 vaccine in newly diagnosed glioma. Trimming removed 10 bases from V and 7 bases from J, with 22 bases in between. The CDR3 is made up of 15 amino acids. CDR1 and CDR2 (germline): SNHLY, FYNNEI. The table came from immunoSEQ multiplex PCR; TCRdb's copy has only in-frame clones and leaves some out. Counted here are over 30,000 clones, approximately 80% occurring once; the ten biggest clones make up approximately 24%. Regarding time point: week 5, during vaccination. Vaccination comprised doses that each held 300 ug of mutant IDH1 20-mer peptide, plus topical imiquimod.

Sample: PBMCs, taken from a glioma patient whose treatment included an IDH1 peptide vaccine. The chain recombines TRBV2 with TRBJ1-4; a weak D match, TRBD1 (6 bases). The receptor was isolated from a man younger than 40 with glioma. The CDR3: CATIARTDGREKLFF. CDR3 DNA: TGTGCCACAATAGCGCGGACAGATGGGCGTGAAAAACTGTTTTTT.